A selection of T cell receptor beta chains follows, all from one sample in a study of vaccination and CD4 T cells after COVID-19. Which antigens these TCRs recognize remains unknown. TCRdb independently ran MiXCR on the PCR reads; one entry per CDR3 protein. The table has about 15,000 distinct CDR3 sequences, 40% to 55% seen once. Material: CD4+ T cells from blood, cultured in vitro, obtained before SARS-CoV-2 vaccination. The receptors here all came from a human donor who received a COVID-19 vaccine. Each CDR3 is given with its conserved first and last residue. The order of the fields is V gene, J gene, CDR3 protein.

v_call: TRBV21-1; j_call: TRBJ1-2; cdr3_aa: CASSKVSRGAGVCGYTF
v_call: TRBV2; j_call: TRBJ2-7; cdr3_aa: CASSQRESSYEQYF
v_call: TRBV12-3/TRBV12-4; j_call: TRBJ1-5; cdr3_aa: CASSKRQVYSNQPQHF
v_call: TRBV18; j_call: TRBJ2-3; cdr3_aa: CASSLSTDTQYF
v_call: TRBV20-1; j_call: TRBJ2-1; cdr3_aa: CSARDPPRGGHEQFF
v_call: TRBV6-1; j_call: TRBJ1-6; cdr3_aa: CASSKLRQGLAYNSPLHF
v_call: TRBV10-3; j_call: TRBJ2-7; cdr3_aa: CAISESEDSGDEQYF
v_call: TRBV5-1; j_call: TRBJ2-3; cdr3_aa: CASSGTSATDTQYF
v_call: TRBV6-5; j_call: TRBJ2-4; cdr3_aa: CASSYSLAGVAKNIQYF
v_call: TRBV25-1; j_call: TRBJ1-5; cdr3_aa: CASSKTGSGQPQHF
v_call: TRBV10-3; j_call: TRBJ1-1; cdr3_aa: CAISPSTGSGTEAFF
v_call: TRBV14; j_call: TRBJ1-6; cdr3_aa: CASSQDSGSDSPLHF
v_call: TRBV20-1; j_call: TRBJ2-1; cdr3_aa: CSASSYGGPSYNEQFF
v_call: TRBV2; j_call: TRBJ1-6; cdr3_aa: CASSLPGQGDSPLHF
v_call: TRBV4-1; j_call: TRBJ2-3; cdr3_aa: CASSRGLAVRTDTQYF
v_call: TRBV24-1; j_call: TRBJ1-2; cdr3_aa: CATSDPGQGNYGYTF
v_call: TRBV7-2; j_call: TRBJ2-3; cdr3_aa: CASSLDLASRVDTQYF
v_call: TRBV2; j_call: TRBJ1-2; cdr3_aa: CASSEWDRSGYTF
v_call: TRBV6-1; j_call: TRBJ2-2; cdr3_aa: CASMGSSGVTGELFF
v_call: TRBV20-1; j_call: TRBJ2-7; cdr3_aa: CSAKRTDVLEQYF
v_call: TRBV27; j_call: TRBJ2-3; cdr3_aa: CASSPHPRLPTSTDTQYF
v_call: TRBV20-1; j_call: TRBJ1-1; cdr3_aa: CSAAPRGGHRASNTEAFF
v_call: TRBV6-2/TRBV6-3; j_call: TRBJ2-1; cdr3_aa: CASSPAAGTNEQFF
v_call: TRBV20-1; j_call: TRBJ2-7; cdr3_aa: CSARPRESGGYEQYF
v_call: TRBV20-1; j_call: TRBJ1-3; cdr3_aa: CSAKEGTDTIYF
v_call: TRBV2; j_call: TRBJ2-5; cdr3_aa: CASSERWETQYF
v_call: TRBV5-1; j_call: TRBJ2-6; cdr3_aa: CASSSLRGPSGANVLTF
v_call: TRBV2; j_call: TRBJ2-3; cdr3_aa: CASTGLVSDTQYF
v_call: TRBV6-5; j_call: TRBJ1-4; cdr3_aa: CASSSRGSANEKLFF
v_call: TRBV25-1; j_call: TRBJ2-7; cdr3_aa: CASSPLRVGGGFYEQYF
v_call: TRBV19; j_call: TRBJ2-2; cdr3_aa: CASSILNPTSTGELFF
v_call: TRBV2; j_call: TRBJ2-7; cdr3_aa: CASNRDGLYEQYF
v_call: TRBV11-3; j_call: TRBJ1-1; cdr3_aa: CASSVNTEAFF
v_call: TRBV14; j_call: TRBJ2-7; cdr3_aa: CASSQVRGSKHF
v_call: TRBV7-6; j_call: TRBJ2-3; cdr3_aa: CASSLVAGGPSDTQYF